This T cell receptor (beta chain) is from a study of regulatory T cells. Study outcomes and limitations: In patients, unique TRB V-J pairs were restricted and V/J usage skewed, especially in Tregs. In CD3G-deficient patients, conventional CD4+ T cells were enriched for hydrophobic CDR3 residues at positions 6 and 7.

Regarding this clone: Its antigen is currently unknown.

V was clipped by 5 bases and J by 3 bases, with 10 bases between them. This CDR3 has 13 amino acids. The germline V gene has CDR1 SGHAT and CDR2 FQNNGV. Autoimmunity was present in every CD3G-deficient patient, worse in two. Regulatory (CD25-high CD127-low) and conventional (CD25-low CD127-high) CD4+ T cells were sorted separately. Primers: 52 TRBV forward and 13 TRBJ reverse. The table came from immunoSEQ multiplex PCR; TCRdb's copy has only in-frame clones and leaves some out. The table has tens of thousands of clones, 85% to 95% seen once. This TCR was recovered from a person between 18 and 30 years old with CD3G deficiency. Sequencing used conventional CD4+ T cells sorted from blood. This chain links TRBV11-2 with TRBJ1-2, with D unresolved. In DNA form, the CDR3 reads TGTGCCAGCAGCCAAGGGATCTACTATGGCTACACCTTC. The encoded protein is CASSQGIYYGYTF.